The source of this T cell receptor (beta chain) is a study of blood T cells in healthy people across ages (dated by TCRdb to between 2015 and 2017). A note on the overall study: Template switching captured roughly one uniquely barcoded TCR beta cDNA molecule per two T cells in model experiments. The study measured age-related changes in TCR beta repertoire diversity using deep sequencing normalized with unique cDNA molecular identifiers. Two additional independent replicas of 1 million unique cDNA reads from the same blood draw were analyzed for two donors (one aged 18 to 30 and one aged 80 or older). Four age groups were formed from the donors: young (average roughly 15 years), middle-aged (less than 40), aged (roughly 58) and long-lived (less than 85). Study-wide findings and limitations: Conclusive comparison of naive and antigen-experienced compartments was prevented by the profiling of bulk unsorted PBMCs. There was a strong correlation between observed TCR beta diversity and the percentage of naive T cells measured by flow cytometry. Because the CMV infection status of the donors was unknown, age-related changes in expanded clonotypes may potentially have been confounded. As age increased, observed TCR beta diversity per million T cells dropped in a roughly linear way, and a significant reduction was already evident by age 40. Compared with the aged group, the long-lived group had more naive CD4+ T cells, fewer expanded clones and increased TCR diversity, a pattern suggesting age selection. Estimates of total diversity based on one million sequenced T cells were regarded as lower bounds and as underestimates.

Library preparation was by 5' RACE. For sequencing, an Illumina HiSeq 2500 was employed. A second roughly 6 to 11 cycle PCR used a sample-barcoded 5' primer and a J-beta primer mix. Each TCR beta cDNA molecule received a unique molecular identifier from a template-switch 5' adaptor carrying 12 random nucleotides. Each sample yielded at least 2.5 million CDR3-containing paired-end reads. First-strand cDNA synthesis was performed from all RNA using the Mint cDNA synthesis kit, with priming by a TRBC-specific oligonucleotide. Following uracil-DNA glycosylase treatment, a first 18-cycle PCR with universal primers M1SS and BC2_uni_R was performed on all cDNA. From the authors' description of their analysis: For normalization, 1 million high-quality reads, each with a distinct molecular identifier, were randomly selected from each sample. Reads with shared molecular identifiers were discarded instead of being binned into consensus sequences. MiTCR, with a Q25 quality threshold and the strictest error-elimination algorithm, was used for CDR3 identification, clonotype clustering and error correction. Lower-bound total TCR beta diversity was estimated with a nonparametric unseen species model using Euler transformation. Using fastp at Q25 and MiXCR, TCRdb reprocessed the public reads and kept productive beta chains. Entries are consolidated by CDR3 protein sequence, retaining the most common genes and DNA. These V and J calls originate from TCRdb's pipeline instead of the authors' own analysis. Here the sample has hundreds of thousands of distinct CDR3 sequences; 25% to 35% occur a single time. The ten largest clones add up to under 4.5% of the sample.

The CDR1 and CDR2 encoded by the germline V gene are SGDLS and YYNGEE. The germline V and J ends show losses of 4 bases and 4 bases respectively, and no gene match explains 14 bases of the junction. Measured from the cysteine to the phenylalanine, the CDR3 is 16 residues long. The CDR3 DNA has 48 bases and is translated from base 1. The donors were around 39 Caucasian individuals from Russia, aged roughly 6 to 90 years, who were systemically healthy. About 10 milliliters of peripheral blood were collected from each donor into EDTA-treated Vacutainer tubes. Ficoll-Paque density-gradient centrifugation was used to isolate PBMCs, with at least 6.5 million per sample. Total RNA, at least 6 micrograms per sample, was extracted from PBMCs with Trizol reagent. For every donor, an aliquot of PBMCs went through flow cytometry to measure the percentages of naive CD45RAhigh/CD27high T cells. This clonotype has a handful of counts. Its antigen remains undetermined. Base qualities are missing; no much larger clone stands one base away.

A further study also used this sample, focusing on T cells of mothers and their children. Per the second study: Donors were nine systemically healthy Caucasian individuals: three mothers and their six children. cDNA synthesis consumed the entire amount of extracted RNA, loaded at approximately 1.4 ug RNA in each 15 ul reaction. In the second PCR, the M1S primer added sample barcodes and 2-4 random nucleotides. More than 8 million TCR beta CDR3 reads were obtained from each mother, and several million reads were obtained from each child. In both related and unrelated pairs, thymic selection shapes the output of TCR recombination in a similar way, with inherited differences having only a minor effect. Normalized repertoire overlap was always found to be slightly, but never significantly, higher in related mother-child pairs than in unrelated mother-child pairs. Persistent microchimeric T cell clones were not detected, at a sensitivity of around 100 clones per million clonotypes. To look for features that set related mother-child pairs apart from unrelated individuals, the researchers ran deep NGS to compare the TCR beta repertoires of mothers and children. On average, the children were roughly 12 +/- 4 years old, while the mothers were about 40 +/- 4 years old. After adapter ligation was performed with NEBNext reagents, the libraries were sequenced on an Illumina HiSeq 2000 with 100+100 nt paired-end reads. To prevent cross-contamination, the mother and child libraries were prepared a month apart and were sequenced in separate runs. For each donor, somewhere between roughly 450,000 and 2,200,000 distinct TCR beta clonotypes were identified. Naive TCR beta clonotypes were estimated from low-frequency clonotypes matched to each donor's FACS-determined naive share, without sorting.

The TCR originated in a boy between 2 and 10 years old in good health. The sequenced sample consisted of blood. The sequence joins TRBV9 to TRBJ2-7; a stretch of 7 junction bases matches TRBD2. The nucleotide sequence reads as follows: TGTGCCAGCAGCCCATACGCGGGAGACCGAATTTACGAGCAGTACTTC. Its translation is CASSPYAGDRIYEQYF.